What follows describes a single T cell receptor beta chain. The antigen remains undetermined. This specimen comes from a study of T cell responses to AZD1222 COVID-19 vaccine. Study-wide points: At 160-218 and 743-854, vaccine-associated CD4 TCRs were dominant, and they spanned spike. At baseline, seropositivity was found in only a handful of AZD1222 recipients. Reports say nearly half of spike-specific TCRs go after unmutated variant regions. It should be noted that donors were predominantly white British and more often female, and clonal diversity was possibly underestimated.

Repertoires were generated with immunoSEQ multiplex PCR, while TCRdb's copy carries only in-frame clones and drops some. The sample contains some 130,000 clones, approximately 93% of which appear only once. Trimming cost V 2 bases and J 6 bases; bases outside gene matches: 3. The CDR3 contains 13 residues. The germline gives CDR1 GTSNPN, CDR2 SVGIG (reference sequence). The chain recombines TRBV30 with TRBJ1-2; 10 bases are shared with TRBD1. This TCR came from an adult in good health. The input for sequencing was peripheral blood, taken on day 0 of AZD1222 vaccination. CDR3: CAWSLGTGDGYTF. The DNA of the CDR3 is TGTGCCTGGAGTCTCGGGACAGGGGATGGCTACACCTTC. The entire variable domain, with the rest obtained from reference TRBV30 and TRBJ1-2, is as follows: SQTIHQWPATLVQPVGSPLSLECTVEGTSNPNLYWYRQAAGRGLQLLFYSVGIGQISSEVPQNLSASRPQDRQFILSSKKLLLSDSGFYLCAWSLGTGDGYTFGSGTRLTVV.